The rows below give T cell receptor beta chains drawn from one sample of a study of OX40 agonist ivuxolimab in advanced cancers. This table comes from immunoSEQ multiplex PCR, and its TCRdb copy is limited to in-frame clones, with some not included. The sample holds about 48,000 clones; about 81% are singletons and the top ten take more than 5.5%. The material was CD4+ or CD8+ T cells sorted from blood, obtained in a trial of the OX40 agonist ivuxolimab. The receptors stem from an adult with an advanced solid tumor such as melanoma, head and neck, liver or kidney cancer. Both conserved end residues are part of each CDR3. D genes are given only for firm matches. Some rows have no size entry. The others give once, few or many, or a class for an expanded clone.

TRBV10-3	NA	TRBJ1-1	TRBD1	TGTGCCATCCCCAGGGGGGTGAACACTGAAGCTTTCTTT	CAIPRGVNTEAFF
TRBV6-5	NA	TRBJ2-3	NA	TGTGCCAGCAGTTACTCTTGGCCTGGTTCGACAGATACGCAGTATTTT	CASSYSWPGSTDTQYF
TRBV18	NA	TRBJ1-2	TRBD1	TGTGCCAGCTCATCGGACAGGGAGGGTGGCTACACCTTC	CASSSDREGGYTF
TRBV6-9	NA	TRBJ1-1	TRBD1	TGTGCCAGCAGTTACAGGGGGGAAAACACTGAAGCTTTCTTT	CASSYRGENTEAFF
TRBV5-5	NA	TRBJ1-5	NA	TGTGCCAGCAGCCCGAACCCTTACAGGGCCCCCAATCAGCCCCAGCATTTT	CASSPNPYRAPNQPQHF
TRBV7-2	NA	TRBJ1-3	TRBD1	TGTGCCAGCAGCCCGCAGGGGGCGGCTGGAAACACCATATATTTT	CASSPQGAAGNTIYF
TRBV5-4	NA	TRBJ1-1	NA	TGTGCCAGCAGCTTGGCAGGGGTTTTTGAAGCTTTCTTT	CASSLAGVFEAFF
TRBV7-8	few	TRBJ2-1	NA	TGTGCCAGCAGTTCCAGCGGCGCTAGCTCCTACAATGAGCAGTTCTTC	CASSSSGASSYNEQFF
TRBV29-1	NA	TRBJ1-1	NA	TGCAGCGTTAAGCTCGCGCGCGACACTGAAGCTTTCTTT	CSVKLARDTEAFF
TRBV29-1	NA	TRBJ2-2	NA	TGCAGCGTTGCCGAGTACACCGGGGAGCTGTTTTTT	CSVAEYTGELFF
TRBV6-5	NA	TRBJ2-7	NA	TGTGCCAGCAGTTACTCGTCGCAGGCCAGCTACGAGCAGTACTTC	CASSYSSQASYEQYF
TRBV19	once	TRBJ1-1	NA	TGTGCCAGTAGTATGCGACGGACGAACACTGAAGCTTTCTTT	CASSMRRTNTEAFF
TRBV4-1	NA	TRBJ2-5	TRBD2	TGCGCCAGCAGCCAAGAGGGACTAGCGGGACGAGAGACCCAGTACTTC	CASSQEGLAGRETQYF
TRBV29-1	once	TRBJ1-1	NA	TGCAGCGTTGAAGATACAGGTGAAGCTTTCTTT	CSVEDTGEAFF
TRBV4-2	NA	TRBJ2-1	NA	TGTGCCAGCAGCCAAGATGAGGGGGCGGGAGGAGGGCGTGAGCAGTTCTTC	CASSQDEGAGGGREQFF
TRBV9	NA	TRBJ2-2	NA	TGTGCCAGCAGCCCGAAAGCGGCGGAACACACCGGGGAGCTGTTTTTT	CASSPKAAEHTGELFF
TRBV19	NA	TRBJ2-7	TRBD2	TGTGCCAGTAGTCCGGGACTAGGATACGAGCAGTACTTC	CASSPGLGYEQYF
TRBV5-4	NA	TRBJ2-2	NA	TGTGCCAGCAGCTTGGGGGGAAACACCGGGGAGCTGTTTTTT	CASSLGGNTGELFF
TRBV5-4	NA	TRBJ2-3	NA	TGTGCCAGCAGCTCGGGAGTCAGCACAGATACGCAGTATTTT	CASSSGVSTDTQYF
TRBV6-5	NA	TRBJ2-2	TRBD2	TGTGCCAGCAGTTACTCGAATAGCGGGATAAGCGGGGAGCTGTTTTTT	CASSYSNSGISGELFF
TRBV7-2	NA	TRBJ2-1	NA	TGTGCCAGCGCGTGGCTCACAGAGCAGTTCTTC	CASAWLTEQFF
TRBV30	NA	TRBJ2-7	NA	TGTGCCTGGAGCGTGGGGGGGCCCTCCTACGAGCAGTACTTC	CAWSVGGPSYEQYF
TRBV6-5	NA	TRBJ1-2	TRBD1	TGTGCCAGCAGCCGCGGGACAGGGGCTGATGGCTACACCTTC	CASSRGTGADGYTF
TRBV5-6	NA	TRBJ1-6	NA	TGTGCCAGCAGCTTGGGGGAGAATTATAATTCACCCCTCCACTTT	CASSLGENYNSPLHF
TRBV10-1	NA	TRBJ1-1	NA	TGCGCCAGCAGTGACCTGAACACTGAAGCTTTCTTT	CASSDLNTEAFF
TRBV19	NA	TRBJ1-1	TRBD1	TGTGCCAGTAGTACCCAGGGGGTGGGACTGAACACTGAAGCTTTCTTT	CASSTQGVGLNTEAFF
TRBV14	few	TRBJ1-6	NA	TGTGCCAGCAGCCCCGACAGTGCGGATTCACCCCTCCACTTT	CASSPDSADSPLHF
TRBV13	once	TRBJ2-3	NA	TGTGCCAGCAGCTTAGGTAGCGGAGCAAGCACAGATACGCAGTATTTT	CASSLGSGASTDTQYF
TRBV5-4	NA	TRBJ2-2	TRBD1	TGTGCCAGCAGCTTTGGACAGGGCACCGGGGAGCTGTTTTTT	CASSFGQGTGELFF
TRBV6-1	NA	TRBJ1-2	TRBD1	TGTGCCAGCAGTACCGGGACAGGGGCTAACTATGGCTACACCTTC	CASSTGTGANYGYTF
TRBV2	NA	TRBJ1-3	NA	TGTGCCAGCAGTCAATCCGGGGGGGTTTTCTCTGGAAACACCATACATTTT	CASSQSGGVFSGNTIHF
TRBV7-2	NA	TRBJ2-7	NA	TGTGCCAGCAGCTCGTTACCCACAGGATTATACGAGCAGTACTTC	CASSSLPTGLYEQYF
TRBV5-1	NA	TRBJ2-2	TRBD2	TGCGCCAGCAGCACCCCGGGACTAGCGCCCGCCGGGGAGCTGTTTTTT	CASSTPGLAPAGELFF
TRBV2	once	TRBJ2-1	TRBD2	TGTGCCAGCATAGGACAGACATCTAGCGGGAGGGGGGAGGATGAGCAGTTCTTC	CASIGQTSSGRGEDEQFF
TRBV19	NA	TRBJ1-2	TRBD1	TGTGCCAGTAGTTTAGGGACAGGCGTCTATGGCTACACCTTC	CASSLGTGVYGYTF
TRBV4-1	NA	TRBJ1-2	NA	TGCGCCAGCAGCCAAGAAGGAGGGGCCCACTATGGCTACACCTTC	CASSQEGGAHYGYTF
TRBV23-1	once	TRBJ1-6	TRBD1	TGCGCCAGCAGTAAGGTAAACAGGGGCCGAATACATAATTCACCCCTCCACTTT	CASSKVNRGRIHNSPLHF
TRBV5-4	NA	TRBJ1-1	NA	TGTGCCAGCAGCGGGAGACTGCTCCTAAAAGCTTTCTTT	CASSGRLLLKAFF
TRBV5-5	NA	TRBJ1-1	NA	TGTGCCAGCAGCGCCACAGTAAACACTGAAGCTTTCTTT	CASSATVNTEAFF
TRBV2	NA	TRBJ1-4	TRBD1	TGTGCCAGCAGCGGGGACAGGGCAACTAATGAAAAACTGTTTTTT	CASSGDRATNEKLFF
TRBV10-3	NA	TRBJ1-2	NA	TGTGCCATCAGTGAGTCGGGAGGCAGAGGGTATCGGGGCTACACCTTC	CAISESGGRGYRGYTF
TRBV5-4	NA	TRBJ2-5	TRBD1	TGTGCCAGCAGCTCTCCGGGACAGGGCCAAGAGACCCAGTACTTC	CASSSPGQGQETQYF